This record concerns one T cell receptor beta chain sequence. This CDR3 has 16 amino acids. Germline CDR1 and CDR2: SGHTA and FQGTGA. After removal of 5 bases from V and 5 bases from J, the junction contained 12 bases not matched to a gene. The sample belongs to a study of blood T cells in healthy people across ages. Through a sample-barcoded 5' primer and a J-beta primer mix, a second PCR was run for roughly 7 to 12 cycles. TCRdb re-analysed the 5' RACE reads in MiXCR, keeping a single row per CDR3 protein. The repertoire holds around 1,000,000 distinct CDR3 sequences, approximately 25% seen once, with approximately 0.79% in the top ten. This sample was shared with a second study, whose subject was T cells of mothers and their children.

The clonotype was recovered from a girl aged 2-10 years in good health. The J gene is TRBJ2-1, the V gene TRBV7-3, with 7 bases fitting TRBD2. The specimen sequenced was blood. CDR3: CASSDTLRGVHNEQFF. CDR3 nucleotides: TGTGCCAGCAGCGATACGTTACGGGGGGTCCACAATGAGCAGTTCTTC.